The clone carrying this TCR beta chain appeared a few times. The record originates from a study of blood T cells in healthy people across ages. A second PCR of about 6 to 12 cycles used a sample-barcoded 5' primer and a J-beta primer mix. TCRdb re-analysed the 5' RACE reads in MiXCR, keeping a single row per CDR3 protein. The sample holds some 1.6 million distinct CDR3 sequences, 30% to 40% seen once. J gave up 7 bases and V 3 bases, and 10 bases lay outside the gene matches. CDR3 length equals 16 residues. Germline CDR1 and CDR2: LGHNA and YNFKEQ. The J gene is TRBJ2-1, the V gene TRBV4-2; 9 bases align to TRBD2. Input material: blood. The receptor was isolated from a young woman in good health. CDR3: CASSHPAGGLSNEQFF. CDR3 nucleotides: TGTGCCAGCAGCCATCCAGCGGGAGGTCTTAGTAATGAGCAGTTCTTC.